What follows are 21 T cell receptor beta chains derived from one specimen sequenced in a study of response to subunit inactivated influenza vaccine. One entry per CDR3 protein results from TCRdb running MiXCR on the RT-PCR reads. The table includes 700,000 to 900,000 distinct CDR3 sequences, less than 25% detected once. The sample in question was PBMCs from blood, obtained less than 6 days after vaccination. These receptor sequences come from a man between 45 and 60 years old who received an inactivated influenza vaccine.

This clonotype was picked up a small number of times. The chain combines TRBV6-2 or TRBV6-3 with TRBJ2-3, with D perhaps TRBD2 (6 bases). Germline V gene data show CDR1 as MNHEY and CDR2 as SVGEGT. V gave up 2 bases and J gave up 6 bases, with 9 bases separating them. There are 13 residues in the CDR3. The CDR3 DNA sequence: TGTGCCAGCAGTTACCGGAGGGAGGATACGCAGTATTTT. Translating it yields CASSYRREDTQYF.

J is TRBJ2-7 and V is TRBV20-1; a possible D gene is TRBD1 (6 bases). Trimming removed 2 bases from V and 0 bases from J, with 14 bases in between. Per the germline V gene, CDR1 is DFQATT and CDR2 is SNEGSKA (reference sequence). CDR3 length: 15 residues. CDR3 amino acids: CSARRQGSSSYEQYF. The CDR3 DNA follows: TGCAGTGCTAGACGTCAGGGGTCAAGCTCCTACGAGCAGTACTTC.

The rearrangement links TRBV24-1 to TRBJ2-1, with TRBD2 as a possible D gene (5 bases). This CDR3 spans 12 amino acids. The germline gives CDR1 KGHDR, CDR2 SFDVKD. The germline V and J ends were trimmed by 6 bases and 6 bases, with 8 bases remaining between them. This CDR3 reads CATSISGNEQFF. In nucleotides, the CDR3 is TGTGCCACCAGTATAAGCGGCAATGAGCAGTTCTTC.

This clonotype occurred a few times. The rearrangement uses TRBV6-2 or TRBV6-3 and TRBJ2-1, with TRBD2 matching over 9 bases. The CDR3 loop spans 15 amino acids. CDR1 and CDR2 (germline): MNHEY, SVGEGT. Trimming removed 5 bases from V and 3 bases from J; junction bases left unmatched: 5. The CDR3 spells CASSTSSGIYNEQFF. The CDR3 DNA is TGTGCCAGCAGTACCTCTAGCGGGATCTACAATGAGCAGTTCTTC.

This rearrangement joins TRBV28 to TRBJ2-7; 8 bases fit TRBD2. The ends lost 7 bases at V and 2 bases at J; junction bases unmatched: 7. This CDR3 comprises 14 residues. Germline V gene sequence: CDR1 MDHEN, CDR2 SYDVKM. CDR3 in DNA: TGTGCCAGCATCCCCCGGGGACTAGCCTACGAGCAGTACTTC. Its translation: CASIPRGLAYEQYF.

The CDR3 nucleotides are TGTGCCAATCAGCGTCTCGGAGCCTACGAGCAGTACTTC. The encoded protein is CANQRLGAYEQYF. The rearrangement links TRBV28 to TRBJ2-7; D unclear. The CDR3 length is 13 residues. The V end was cut by 10 bases, the J end by 2 bases, with 15 bases between. Germline-derived CDR1 and CDR2 are MDHEN and SYDVKM.

This chain joins TRBV7-8 and TRBJ2-1; 8 bases are a match to TRBD2. Germline loops: CDR1 SGHVS, CDR2 FQNEAQ. The CDR3 has 16 residues. With 1 base clipped from V and 6 bases from J, the junction kept 8 bases outside the gene matches. The CDR3: CASSLDRGLVINEQFF. As DNA, the CDR3 is TGTGCCAGCAGCTTAGATCGGGGACTAGTCATCAATGAGCAGTTCTTC.

J is TRBJ2-3 and V is TRBV7-9; 10 bases agree with TRBD2. With V trimmed by 2 bases and J by 7 bases, 6 bases remained unmatched. The germline V gene encodes CDR1 SEHNR and CDR2 FQNEAQ (reference sequence). The CDR3 spans 15 residues. CDR3 region: CASSLSSGGLNTQYF. As DNA, the CDR3 is TGTGCCAGCAGCTTATCTAGCGGGGGTCTTAATACGCAGTATTTT.

This clonotype was counted only a few times. The rearrangement joins TRBV20-1 to TRBJ2-1, with D uncertain. CDR3 length: 12 residues. Germline CDR1 reads DFQATT; CDR2 reads SNEGSKA (reference sequence). The ends were cut back, 1 base at V and 2 bases at J, with 3 bases in the middle. The CDR3 DNA follows: TGCAGTGCTAGAGTTACCTACAATGAGCAGTTCTTC. Encoded protein: CSARVTYNEQFF.

The chain recombines TRBV20-1 with TRBJ2-3, with D possibly called TRBD1 or TRBD2 (5 bases each). CDR1 is DFQATT, CDR2 SNEGSKA, per germline (reference sequence). The CDR3 runs to 14 residues. V lost 6 bases, J lost 8 bases, and 21 bases lay in between. The DNA of the CDR3 is TGCAGTGCGCCGCACTCCGGAGGAAGGGGTACGCAGTATTTT. It translates to CSAPHSGGRGTQYF.

This clonotype was counted ten times or more. This chain joins TRBV20-1 and TRBJ2-3; 10 bases line up with TRBD2. CDR3 length equals 15 residues. Trimming cost V 1 base and J 0 bases; bases outside gene matches: 1. Per the germline V gene, CDR1 is DFQATT and CDR2 is SNEGSKA (reference sequence). The CDR3 region is CSARGLAGSTDTQYF. In DNA, the CDR3 is TGCAGTGCTAGAGGACTAGCGGGTAGCACAGATACGCAGTATTTT.

This clonotype was counted between two and nine times. V is TRBV6-1 and J is TRBJ2-3; D may be TRBD1 (6 bases). The CDR3 is 16 amino acids. V was shortened by 7 bases and J by 0 bases, with 17 bases between the two germline ends. CDR1 and CDR2 from the germline V gene are MNHNS and SASEGT. The CDR3 is CASNGGQPYSTDTQYF. DNA of the CDR3: TGTGCCAGCAACGGAGGACAGCCCTATAGCACAGATACGCAGTATTTT.

This clonotype was detected a few times. The V call is TRBV11-2, the J call TRBJ2-1; 9 nucleotides match TRBD2. After removal of 4 bases from V and 2 bases from J, the junction contained 3 bases not matched to a gene. This CDR3 is 15 amino acids long. Germline V gene sequence: CDR1 SGHAT, CDR2 FQNNGV. CDR3 coding DNA: TGTGCCAGCAGCTCAGAGCGGGGGGCCTACAATGAGCAGTTCTTC. Protein sequence: CASSSERGAYNEQFF.

This clonotype has just a few counts. The chain has TRBV6-1 and TRBJ2-3; the D gene is possibly TRBD2 (5 bases). Per germline, CDR1 MNHNS and CDR2 SASEGT. CDR3 size: 14 residues. V lost 4 bases and J 6 bases, leaving 14 bases between the germline ends. The CDR3 here is CASSAKDPGDTQYF. Written as DNA, the CDR3 is TGTGCCAGCAGTGCTAAGGACCCGGGGGATACGCAGTATTTT.

V and J are TRBV24-1 and TRBJ2-1; 9 bases agree with TRBD1. The CDR3 length is 16 residues. CDR1 and CDR2 from the germline V gene are KGHDR and SFDVKD. Unmatched junction bases numbered 8, after V lost 3 bases and J lost 6 bases. The CDR3 bases are TGTGCCACCAGTGATAAAGGACAGGGGACAAGCAATGAGCAGTTCTTC. It is translated as CATSDKGQGTSNEQFF.

The sample holds a few counts of this clonotype. The V gene is TRBV6-1, the J gene TRBJ1-2; TRBD1 agrees at 7 bases. This CDR3 contains 13 residues. Germline CDR1 is MNHNS and CDR2 is SASEGT. Unmatched junction bases numbered 7, after V lost 6 bases and J lost 6 bases. CDR3 loop: CASRKTGSDGYTF. The CDR3 DNA sequence: TGTGCCAGCAGGAAGACAGGGTCGGATGGCTACACCTTC.

This clonotype was detected a few times. V and J are TRBV14 and TRBJ2-1; possibly TRBD1 for D (5 bases). The germline CDR1 and CDR2 sequences are SGHDN and FVKESK. The V gene lost 2 bases and the J gene lost 3 bases, with 11 bases spanning the gap. CDR3 length equals 15 residues. CDR3 amino acids: CASSQQDKIYNEQFF. The CDR3, as DNA: TGTGCCAGCAGCCAACAGGACAAGATCTACAATGAGCAGTTCTTC.

This clonotype was seen only a few times. The genes are TRBV28 and TRBJ2-5; 8 nucleotides line up with TRBD2. From germline, CDR1 is MDHEN and CDR2 SYDVKM. The CDR3 covers 14 residues. After removal of 7 bases from V and 3 bases from J, the junction contained 7 bases not matched to a gene. The CDR3 DNA follows: TGTGCCAGCACCCCCAGCGGGAGAAAAGAGACCCAGTACTTC. Translation gives CASTPSGRKETQYF. Drawing the rest from reference TRBV28 and TRBJ2-5, the complete variable domain is DVKVTQSSRYLVKRTGEKVFLECVQDMDHENMFWYRQDPGLGLRLIYFSYDVKMKEKGDIPEGYSVSREKKERFSLILESASTNQTSMYLCASTPSGRKETQYFGPGTRLLVL.

This chain links TRBV7-2 with TRBJ2-7, with 7 bases identical to TRBD2. The junction had 13 bases not matched to a gene; V was cut back by 5 bases and J by 3 bases. Germline values: CDR1 SGHTA, CDR2 FQGNSA. CDR3 size: 16 residues. CDR3 bases: TGTGCCAGCAGCCCCCAAGTGGCAGCGGGAATCTACGAGCAGTACTTC. It translates to CASSPQVAAGIYEQYF.

This clonotype was recorded a few times. Germline and junction disagree at one end, which may indicate a read error. The chain uses TRBV4-1 and TRBJ1-5; 7 positions agree with TRBD1. The CDR3 runs to 15 residues. The V gene's germline CDR1 is MGHRA and CDR2 YSYEKL. The CDR3 coding sequence is TGCGCCAGCAACCAACGACAGGGACGAAATCAGCCCCAGCATTTT. This encodes CASNQRQGRNQPQHF.

The rearrangement uses TRBV7-2 and TRBJ2-7; TRBD2 might be the D (5 bases). V lost 1 base and J lost 9, with 10 bases in between. The CDR3 is made up of 12 amino acids. Per germline, CDR1 SGHTA and CDR2 FQGNSA. CDR3 DNA: TGTGCCAGCAGCTTAGGCGCGGGTGGGCAGTACTTC. As protein: CASSLGAGGQYF.